One and the same sample provided the 24 T cell receptor beta chains below, sequenced in a study of cytotoxic CD8 clonotypes in ibrutinib-treated CLL. Sequencing was performed with immunoSEQ multiplex PCR; in TCRdb, only in-frame clones are kept and a portion is missing. The table lists fewer than 150,000 clones, around four fifths of them singletons. The specimen comprised PBMCs, sampled after 24 months of ibrutinib treatment. These receptors all come from a human donor with chronic lymphocytic leukemia.

The chain is built from TRBV10-3 and TRBJ2-2; 10 bases are shared with TRBD1. The germline CDR1 and CDR2 sequences are ENHRY and SYGVKD. This CDR3 comprises 19 residues. The V gene end was trimmed by 3 bases and the J gene end by 3 bases; junction bases not matched to a gene: 13. The CDR3 is CAISDPTTDRGPHTGELFF. The CDR3 nucleotides read TGTGCCATCAGTGACCCAACAACAGACAGGGGGCCTCACACCGGGGAGCTGTTTTTT.

On this clone: Other DNA sequences within the sample encode an identical CDR3. The chain carries TRBV5-1 and TRBJ2-7; D remains ambiguous. V lost 0 bases and J 3 bases, leaving 4 bases between the germline ends. The length of the CDR3 is 12 residues. Germline assignment: CDR1 SGHRS and CDR2 YFSETQ. This chain's CDR3 is CASSLEGYEQYF. As DNA, the CDR3 is TGCGCCAGCAGCTTGGAAGGCTACGAGCAGTACTTC.

Here the CDR3 reads CASRAENEQFF. The CDR3 nucleotides read TGTGCCAGCAGAGCTGAAAATGAGCAGTTCTTC. This chain connects TRBV6-5 to TRBJ2-1; D is unresolved. Germline assignment: CDR1 MNHEY and CDR2 SVGAGI. There are 11 residues in the CDR3. Trimming shortened V by 6 bases and J by 7 bases, and 7 bases separated the two germline ends.

This chain uses TRBV14 with TRBJ1-6; D not resolved. Trimming removed 1 base at V and 2 bases at J, with 0 bases between. Germline lookup yields CDR1 SGHDN and CDR2 FVKESK. This CDR3 region has 13 residues. CDR3 residues: CASSQAYNSPLHF. CDR3 in DNA: TGTGCCAGCAGCCAAGCCTATAATTCACCCCTCCACTTT. Filled out from reference TRBV14 and TRBJ1-6, the complete variable domain reads EAGVTQFPSHSVIEKGQTVTLRCDPISGHDNLYWYRRVMGKEIKFLLHFVKESKQDESGMPNNRFLAERTGGTYSTLKVQPAELEDSGVYFCASSQAYNSPLHFGNGTRLTVT.

The V gene is TRBV5-5, the J gene TRBJ2-1, with D unresolved. There are 16 residues in the CDR3. Per the germline V gene, CDR1 is SGHKS and CDR2 is YYEKEE (reference sequence). V was shortened by 0 bases and J by 2 bases, with 12 bases between the two germline ends. CDR3 sequence reads: CASSLVEIRAYNEQFF. In DNA form, the CDR3 reads TGTGCCAGCAGCTTGGTCGAGATCCGAGCCTACAATGAGCAGTTCTTC.

This clone has more than one count but fewer than ten. J is TRBJ1-6 and V is TRBV27; D call uncertain. The CDR3 extends over 14 amino acids. With 3 bases removed from V and 8 bases from J, the gap between germline ends came to 11 bases. Germline V lookup: CDR1 MNHEY, CDR2 SMNVEV (reference sequence). The CDR3 sequence: CASSFRGFDSPLHF. DNA for the CDR3: TGTGCCAGCAGTTTTCGGGGTTTCGATTCACCCCTCCACTTT.

The count of this clone is one. The chain recombines TRBV6-1 with TRBJ2-7; D is ambiguous. With 0 bases removed from V and 5 bases from J, the gap between germline ends came to 8 bases. The germline gives CDR1 MNHNS, CDR2 SASEGT. This CDR3 has 13 residues. CDR3 in DNA: TGTGCCAGCAGTGAAGCGAGTAGCCACGAGCAGTACTTC. It is translated as CASSEASSHEQYF.

V usage is TRBV2 and J usage is TRBJ1-2; 7 bases line up with TRBD1. This CDR3 region has 12 residues. Germline assignment: CDR1 SNHLY and CDR2 FYNNEI. With V trimmed by 6 bases and J by 8 bases, 6 bases remained unmatched. CDR3 in DNA: TGTGCCAGCAGGGTTCGGACAGGCGGCTACACCTTC. Protein: CASRVRTGGYTF.

The chain links TRBV7-2 to TRBJ2-3; 8 nucleotides match TRBD1. The J segment lost 2 bases and the V segment lost 5 bases, leaving 9 bases of the junction unmatched. The CDR3 runs to 16 residues. Germline CDR1 and CDR2: SGHTA and FQGNSA. The CDR3 spells CASSLSGTGYTDTQYF. CDR3 in DNA: TGTGCCAGCAGCCTATCCGGGACAGGCTACACAGATACGCAGTATTTT.

CDR3 in DNA: TGTGCCAGCAGTAAAGGGGCGGAGACTGAAGCTTTCTTT. The encoded protein is CASSKGAETEAFF. The V call is TRBV7-3, the J call TRBJ1-1; a weak D match, TRBD1 (5 bases). The CDR3 totals 13 residues. Trimming removed 6 bases at V and 5 bases at J, with 13 bases between. Germline V gives CDR1 SGHTA, CDR2 FQGTGA.

This clone was observed once. For the CDR3, the DNA is TGTGCCAGCGGTTTTCTAGCGGGGGGGTCCTACAATGAGCAGTTCTTC. It yields the protein CASGFLAGGSYNEQFF. The V call is TRBV5-4, the J call TRBJ2-1; 12 positions match TRBD2. The CDR3 runs 16 residues. The V and J ends lost 7 bases and 1 base, in that order; junction bases with no gene match: 6. Germline V gene lookup returns CDR1 SGHNT and CDR2 YYREEE (reference sequence).

The J gene is TRBJ2-7, the V gene TRBV6-5; D is unclear. Trimming left V 5 bases short and J 4 bases short, with 12 bases between. The CDR3 loop spans 13 amino acids. Germline V gene sequence: CDR1 MNHEY, CDR2 SVGAGI. This CDR3 reads CASSRVFGYEQYF. For the CDR3, the DNA is TGTGCCAGCAGTCGGGTATTCGGGTACGAGCAGTACTTC.

J is TRBJ2-7 and V is TRBV7-2, with 9 bases that match TRBD1. CDR3 size: 15 residues. Germline V gene data show CDR1 as SGHTA and CDR2 as FQGNSA. After removal of 4 bases from V and 3 bases from J, the junction contained 7 bases not matched to a gene. CDR3 in DNA: TGTGCCAGCAGCTCAGACAGGGGGAAGGGCTACGAGCAGTACTTC. Translating gives CASSSDRGKGYEQYF.

The V call is TRBV2, the J call TRBJ1-6, with D perhaps matching TRBD1 (6 bases). The CDR3 contains 14 residues. The V gene lost 4 bases and the J gene lost 7 bases, with 11 bases spanning the gap. Germline CDR1 is SNHLY and CDR2 is FYNNEI. CDR3 sequence (DNA): TGTGCCAGCAGTGTAGGGGACAAAAATTCACCCCTCCACTTT. The encoded protein is CASSVGDKNSPLHF.

The V and J genes are TRBV12-5 and TRBJ1-5, with 8 bases that match TRBD1. The CDR3 is 18 amino acids. The junction had 9 bases not matched to a gene; V was cut back by 1 base and J by 1 base. Per germline, CDR1 LGHNT and CDR2 FRNRAP. The CDR3 region is CASGLGTGGTASNQPQHF. In DNA form, the CDR3 reads TGTGCTAGTGGTTTGGGTACAGGGGGTACCGCGAGCAATCAGCCCCAGCATTTT.

V gene TRBV29-1 combines with J gene TRBJ1-2; the match to TRBD1 covers 8 bases. From germline, CDR1 is SQVTM and CDR2 ANQGSEA. The CDR3 runs to 15 residues. J gave up 8 bases and V 4 bases, and 15 bases lay outside the gene matches. Here the CDR3 reads CSVVSGGVQLKGYTF. CDR3 DNA: TGCAGCGTTGTTTCAGGGGGCGTACAATTGAAAGGCTACACCTTC.

The chain combines TRBV18 with TRBJ2-2; the D is unclear. The V gene's germline CDR1 is KGHSH and CDR2 LQKENI. The CDR3 runs to 15 residues. Trimming shortened V by 6 bases and J by 2 bases, and 13 bases separated the two germline ends. The chain's CDR3 is CASSYRALNTGELFF. In DNA, the CDR3 is TGTGCCAGCTCCTATCGGGCCCTCAACACCGGGGAGCTGTTTTTT.

The chain is built from TRBV5-4 and TRBJ2-7; the D is unclear. Germline V gene lookup returns CDR1 SGHNT and CDR2 YYREEE (reference sequence). The CDR3 has 15 residues. V was shortened by 0 bases and J by 0 bases, with 10 bases between the two germline ends. CDR3 DNA: TGTGCCAGCAGCTTGGCGGGCAGAAGCTCCTACGAGCAGTACTTC. Protein sequence: CASSLAGRSSYEQYF.

This clone turned up a few times. The chain carries TRBV10-3 and TRBJ2-5; the D gene could be TRBD1 or TRBD2 (7 bases each). The CDR3 is 13 residues long. The germline CDR1 and CDR2 sequences are ENHRY and SYGVKD. V was cut by 6 bases and J by 4 bases, with 12 bases left in between. CDR3 bases: TGTGCCATCAGGGCCAGGGGGGGAGAGACCCAGTACTTC. Translating it yields CAIRARGGETQYF.

This chain connects TRBV7-6 to TRBJ1-2; 9 bases match TRBD1. CDR3 length: 14 residues. The ends lost 5 bases at V and 5 bases at J; junction bases unmatched: 6. CDR1 is SGHVS and CDR2 is FNYEAQ in the germline V gene. The CDR3 nucleotides read TGTGCCAGCAGCCCAGGACAGGGGAAATATGGCTACACCTTC. Its translation: CASSPGQGKYGYTF.

V and J are TRBV7-2 and TRBJ1-2; 11 positions match TRBD1. CDR1 is SGHTA and CDR2 is FQGNSA in the germline V gene. Germline trimming cut 4 bases from V and 8 bases from J; bases unmatched to any gene: 9. The CDR3 is made up of 15 amino acids. The CDR3 DNA reads as TGTGCCAGCAGCTCCCACGGGACAGGGGGAGGAGGCTACACCTTC. This encodes CASSSHGTGGGGYTF.

The chain couples TRBV7-2 to TRBJ2-7; D is unresolved. The germline V gene has CDR1 SGHTA and CDR2 FQGNSA. Between the trimmed V and J ends, which lost 1 base and 2 bases, there was a span of 9 bases. CDR3 size: 14 residues. The CDR3 DNA follows: TGTGCCAGCAGCTTAGTTGGGTTAACCTACGAGCAGTACTTC. Translation gives CASSLVGLTYEQYF.

The chain joins TRBV14 to TRBJ1-2; maybe TRBD1 (5 bases). Between the trimmed V and J ends, which lost 4 bases and 4 bases, there was a span of 16 bases. This CDR3 has 15 amino acids. Germline CDR1 is SGHDN and CDR2 is FVKESK. The CDR3 region has the DNA TGTGCCAGCAGCCGCCGGGACCTAAAAATCTATGGCTACACCTTC. Translating it yields CASSRRDLKIYGYTF.

This chain connects TRBV6-1 to TRBJ2-6; no clear D gene. The V and J ends lost 2 bases and 2 bases respectively, with 10 bases between them. Germline V gene sequence: CDR1 MNHNS, CDR2 SASEGT. The CDR3 covers 16 residues. CDR3 loop: CASSEFTNTGANVLTF. The DNA for the CDR3 is TGTGCCAGCAGTGAATTTACCAATACTGGGGCCAACGTCCTGACTTTC.